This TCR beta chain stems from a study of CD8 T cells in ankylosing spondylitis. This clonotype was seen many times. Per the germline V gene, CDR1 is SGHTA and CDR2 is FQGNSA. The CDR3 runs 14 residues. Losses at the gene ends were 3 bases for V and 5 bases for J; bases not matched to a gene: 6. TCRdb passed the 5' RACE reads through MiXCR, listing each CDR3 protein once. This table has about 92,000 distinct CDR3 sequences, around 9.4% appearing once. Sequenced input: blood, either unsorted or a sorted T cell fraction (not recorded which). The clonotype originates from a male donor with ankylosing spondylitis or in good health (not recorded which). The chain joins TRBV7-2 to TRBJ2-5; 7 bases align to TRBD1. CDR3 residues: CASSLATGVETQYF. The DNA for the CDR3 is TGTGCCAGCAGCTTGGCCACAGGGGTGGAGACCCAGTACTTC. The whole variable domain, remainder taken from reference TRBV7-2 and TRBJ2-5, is GAGVSQSPSNKVTEKGKDVELRCDPISGHTALYWYRQSLGQGLEFLIYFQGNSAPDKSGLPSDRFSAERTGGSVSTLTIQRTQQEDSAVYLCASSLATGVETQYFGPGTRLLVL.